These 26 T cell receptor beta chains came from one sample sequenced in a study of cytomegalovirus exposure and HLA in healthy donors listed by TCRdb under 2017. Libraries were made using the immunoSEQ multiplex PCR assay. For the multiplex PCR, a mixture combining 60 forward primers for TCR Vbeta segments and 13 reverse primers for TCR Jbeta segments was used. TCRdb limited this immuneACCESS table to in-frame rearrangements with V and J called. A share of clones is missing; checked studies link under half to unresolved V genes, and the rest is unexplained. The sample profile shows about 120,000 clones; about 74% of them were found once. The ten largest clones take up 2.7% of the sample. Sequencing used PBMCs. The receptors derive from a woman in her thirties or forties in good health and CMV-seropositive.

The V gene is TRBV5-4, the J gene TRBJ1-1; tentatively, D is TRBD1 (6 bases). The CDR3 length is 14 residues. Germline V gene data show CDR1 as SGHNT and CDR2 as YYREEE (reference sequence). V was pared by 4 bases and J by 1 base, with 11 bases between. The CDR3, as DNA: TGTGCCAGCAGCCCACAGGGCTGGAACACTGAAGCTTTCTTT. Translation: CASSPQGWNTEAFF.

This chain joins TRBV7-2 and TRBJ2-3; D possibly corresponds to TRBD2 (6 bases). The CDR3 spans 13 residues. The V and J ends lost 6 bases and 5 bases respectively, with 12 bases between them. Per germline, CDR1 SGHTA and CDR2 FQGNSA. CDR3 protein: CASRVGAGDTQYF. CDR3 nucleotide sequence: TGTGCCAGCAGGGTCGGAGCGGGAGATACGCAGTATTTT.

J is TRBJ2-1 and V is TRBV5-1; 9 bases match TRBD2. This CDR3 spans 13 amino acids. V trimming: 8 bases; J trimming: 8 bases; junction bases outside the gene matches: 8. Germline assignment: CDR1 SGHRS and CDR2 YFSETQ. This CDR3 reads CARIAGVCDEQFF. DNA of the CDR3: TGCGCCAGGATAGCGGGGGTCTGTGATGAGCAGTTCTTC. The full variable domain, completed using reference TRBV5-1 and TRBJ2-1, is KAGVTQTPRYLIKTRGQQVTLSCSPISGHRSVSWYQQTPGQGLQFLFEYFSETQRNKGNFPGRFSGRQFSNSRSEMNVSTLELGDSALYLCARIAGVCDEQFFGPGTRLTVL.

There are a few counts of this clone. This chain uses TRBV14 with TRBJ1-6; D is perhaps TRBD1 (5 bases). V lost 0 bases to trimming and J lost 8 bases, with 11 bases between them. The V gene's germline CDR1 is SGHDN and CDR2 FVKESK. The CDR3 sequence is 15 residues long. CDR3 amino acids: CASSQDSGRDSPLHF. The CDR3 bases are TGTGCCAGCAGCCAAGATTCAGGGAGGGATTCACCCCTCCACTTT.

This clone was seen a few times. The V call is TRBV30, the J call TRBJ2-5; D perhaps matches TRBD2 (6 bases). Per the germline V gene, CDR1 is GTSNPN and CDR2 is SVGIG (reference sequence). The CDR3 loop spans 11 amino acids. V lost 5 bases, J lost 5 bases, and 9 bases lay in between. CDR3 in DNA: TGTGCCTGGGGGAGGCGGGAGACCCAGTACTTC. Amino acids: CAWGRRETQYF.

This clone was recorded a few times. The chain has TRBV12-5 and TRBJ2-1; perhaps TRBD2 as D (6 bases). V lost 0 bases and J 5 bases, leaving 11 bases between the germline ends. This CDR3 contains 15 residues. CDR1 and CDR2 from the germline V gene are LGHNT and FRNRAP. The CDR3 DNA sequence: TGTGCTAGTGGTTTGGTTTTCGGGGGTGACAATGAGCAGTTCTTC. This gives the protein CASGLVFGGDNEQFF.

This clone was counted only a few times. The rearrangement links TRBV5-6 to TRBJ2-7, with 11 positions matching TRBD2. The CDR3 is 15 amino acids. V gave up 5 bases and J gave up 7 bases; unmatched junction bases: 11. The germline CDR1 and CDR2 sequences are SGHDT and YYEEEE. The DNA of the CDR3 is TGTGCCAGCAGGTCGGGACTAGCGGAGGTGAGGGAGCAGTACTTC. Translated: CASRSGLAEVREQYF. Looking up the rest from reference TRBV5-6 and TRBJ2-7 gives the full variable domain: DAGVTQSPTHLIKTRGQQVTLRCSPKSGHDTVSWYQQALGQGPQFIFQYYEEEERQRGNFPDRFSGHQFPNYSSELNVNALLLGDSALYLCASRSGLAEVREQYFGPGTRLTVT.

The chain has TRBV27 and TRBJ1-2; D remains ambiguous. Trimming pared 2 bases from V and 4 bases from J, leaving 17 bases between. Per the germline V gene, CDR1 is MNHEY and CDR2 is SMNVEV (reference sequence). The CDR3 length is 16 residues. CDR3 sequence (DNA): TGTGCCAGCAGTTTAAACAGAGCTCCTACCCTCTATGGCTACACCTTC. Its translation is CASSLNRAPTLYGYTF.

The V and J genes are TRBV6-5 and TRBJ1-3, with D unclear. The germline V gene has CDR1 MNHEY and CDR2 SVGAGI. V dropped 2 bases and J dropped 0 bases, with 11 bases sitting between them. The CDR3 contains 16 residues. CDR3: CASSYRAESSGNTIYF. The DNA of the CDR3 is TGTGCCAGCAGTTACCGTGCGGAGTCCTCTGGAAACACCATATATTTT.

The chain has TRBV9 and TRBJ1-2, with 7 positions matching TRBD1. The CDR3 extends over 13 amino acids. V trimming: 4 bases; J trimming: 10 bases; junction bases outside the gene matches: 10. Germline V CDR1 and CDR2: SGDLS, YYNGEE. The CDR3 DNA follows: TGTGCCAGCAGCATGAACAGGGGCGATGCCTACACCTTC. As protein: CASSMNRGDAYTF.

This sequence joins TRBV10-1 and TRBJ2-3; the D is unclear. This CDR3 region has 13 residues. V lost 8 bases and J lost 7, with 16 bases in between. Germline CDR1 and CDR2: WNHNN and SYGVQD (reference sequence). The CDR3 DNA sequence: TGCGCCAGCGGCCTAGGCGGTAAAAATACGCAGTATTTT. Translation: CASGLGGKNTQYF.

CDR3: CAISEPGQGAGGYTF. CDR3 in DNA: TGTGCCATCAGCGAACCGGGACAGGGGGCGGGTGGCTACACCTTC. This chain joins TRBV10-3 and TRBJ1-2, with 12 bases lining up with TRBD1. The length of the CDR3 is 15 residues. Germline lookup yields CDR1 ENHRY and CDR2 SYGVKD. J lost 7 bases, V lost 6 bases, and 9 bases had no gene match.

The J gene is TRBJ2-7, the V gene TRBV11-2, with D possibly TRBD1 on 5 matching bases. CDR3 length equals 13 residues. The germline CDR1 and CDR2 sequences are SGHAT and FQNNGV. Trimming pared 1 base from V and 5 bases from J, leaving 9 bases between. The CDR3 loop is CASSLAGMNEQYF. CDR3 coding DNA: TGTGCCAGCAGCTTAGCAGGGATGAACGAGCAGTACTTC.

The rearrangement joins TRBV29-1 to TRBJ1-4; 8 bases line up with TRBD1. Germline V CDR1 and CDR2: SQVTM, ANQGSEA. V trimming: 7 bases; J trimming: 7 bases; junction bases outside the gene matches: 8. This CDR3 region has 13 residues. The CDR3 spells CSARTGTGEKLFF. The CDR3 region has the DNA TGCAGCGCCCGGACAGGGACTGGTGAAAAACTGTTTTTT.

The chain has TRBV18 and TRBJ1-1; 11 bases align to TRBD1. V dropped 4 bases and J dropped 6; count of bases not matched to a gene: 4. Germline CDR1 and CDR2: KGHSH and LQKENI. The CDR3 is made up of 14 amino acids. In DNA, the CDR3 is TGTGCCAGCTCACTGGGACAGGGGGGCCCTGAAGCTTTCTTT. Its translation: CASSLGQGGPEAFF.

The rearrangement links TRBV6-5 to TRBJ1-4; D might be TRBD1 (5 bases). CDR3 length: 14 amino acids. The germline CDR1 and CDR2 sequences are MNHEY and SVGAGI. V lost 6 bases, J lost 2 bases, and 10 bases lay in between. As DNA, the CDR3 is TGTGCCAGCAGATCAGGGAATACTAATGAAAAACTGTTTTTT. Translation gives CASRSGNTNEKLFF.

The chain couples TRBV18 to TRBJ1-1; 7 nucleotides match TRBD1. Per germline, CDR1 KGHSH and CDR2 LQKENI. V lost 3 bases, J lost 1 base, and 2 bases stayed unmatched. The CDR3 consists of 14 residues. The CDR3 DNA follows: TGTGCCAGCTCACCGGACAGGAAGAACACTGAAGCTTTCTTT. Translated: CASSPDRKNTEAFF.

The chain is built from TRBV5-4 and TRBJ1-2; D is unclear. The CDR3 consists of 15 residues. CDR1 and CDR2 from the germline V gene are SGHNT and YYREEE (reference sequence). V lost 0 bases and J lost 6, with 15 bases in between. The CDR3 nucleotides read TGTGCCAGCAGCTTGGTGGCAGGCAGTGAGAATGGCTACACCTTC. Encoded protein: CASSLVAGSENGYTF.

The chain joins TRBV6-5 to TRBJ1-1; unclear D gene. Germline V CDR1 and CDR2: MNHEY, SVGAGI. This CDR3 has 15 residues. The germline V and J ends were trimmed by 0 bases and 3 bases, with 11 bases remaining between them. As DNA, the CDR3 is TGTGCCAGCAGTTACTCGTGGGCGCGGGACACTGAAGCTTTCTTT. It codes for CASSYSWARDTEAFF.

CDR3 sequence: CASSLSPAGGNTGELFF. CDR3 DNA sequence: TGTGCCAGCAGCTTAAGTCCAGCGGGAGGGAACACCGGGGAGCTGTTTTTT. J is TRBJ2-2 and V is TRBV7-3, with TRBD2 matching over 9 bases. CDR1 is SGHTA and CDR2 is FQGTGA in the germline V gene. CDR3 length equals 17 residues. J lost 1 base, V lost 1 base, and 4 bases had no gene match.

This chain links TRBV6-5 with TRBJ1-2, with D unclear. The CDR3 extends over 13 amino acids. Trimming removed 6 bases at V and 1 base at J, with 9 bases between. Germline CDR1 MNHEY, CDR2 SVGAGI. DNA of the CDR3: TGTGCCAGCAGGTCCGGGTTTAACTATGGCTACACCTTC. Residues: CASRSGFNYGYTF.

This clone is a singleton in its sample. The chain links TRBV27 to TRBJ1-1, with 7 bases matching TRBD1. Losses at the gene ends were 6 bases for V and 1 base for J; bases not matched to a gene: 5. The CDR3 contains 14 residues. Germline values: CDR1 MNHEY, CDR2 SMNVEV (reference sequence). This chain's CDR3 is CASSMDRRNTEAFF. CDR3 in DNA: TGTGCCAGCAGCATGGACAGGCGGAACACTGAAGCTTTCTTT.

V usage is TRBV30 and J usage is TRBJ2-7; D gene unclear. The CDR3 extends over 18 amino acids. CDR1 GTSNPN and CDR2 SVGIG come from the germline V gene (reference sequence). The V end was cut by 2 bases, the J end by 0 bases, with 23 bases between. The CDR3 DNA sequence: TGTGCCTGGAGTCTTCCATCGGGTACCCCTATTAGCTCCTACGAGCAGTACTTC. Its protein is CAWSLPSGTPISSYEQYF. The whole variable domain, filled in from reference TRBV30 and TRBJ2-7, reads SQTIHQWPATLVQPVGSPLSLECTVEGTSNPNLYWYRQAAGRGLQLLFYSVGIGQISSEVPQNLSASRPQDRQFILSSKKLLLSDSGFYLCAWSLPSGTPISSYEQYFGPGTRLTVT.

V gene TRBV4-1 combines with J gene TRBJ2-5; the match to TRBD2 covers 9 bases. Germline V gene data show CDR1 as MGHRA and CDR2 as YSYEKL. The CDR3 has 17 residues. The V and J ends lost 0 bases and 1 base, in that order; junction bases with no gene match: 6. CDR3 sequence: CASSQDYQRGVQETQYF. The CDR3 region has the DNA TGCGCCAGCAGCCAAGATTACCAGCGGGGGGTCCAAGAGACCCAGTACTTC.

Only a few counts were recorded for this clone. The chain uses TRBV9 and TRBJ2-3, with unresolved D. The CDR3 sequence is 14 residues long. The V gene's germline CDR1 is SGDLS and CDR2 YYNGEE. Trimming stripped 6 bases from V and 7 bases from J, with 18 bases between. CDR3 amino acids: CASTPGLGVYTQYF. DNA for the CDR3: TGTGCCAGCACCCCCGGTCTGGGCGTGTATACGCAGTATTTT.

This clone was seen a few times. The CDR3 loop is CASSKRAREAREQYF. The CDR3 bases are TGTGCCAGCAGTAAAAGGGCGAGGGAAGCACGCGAGCAGTACTTC. The V gene is TRBV2, the J gene TRBJ2-7, with a weak D call TRBD2 (5 bases). The germline V and J ends were trimmed by 5 bases and 6 bases, with 20 bases remaining between them. The CDR3 is made up of 15 amino acids. Germline-derived CDR1 and CDR2 are SNHLY and FYNNEI.